This is a list of T cell receptor beta chains from one sample in a study of PD-L1 blockade in urothelial cancer. Only in-frame clones appear in the TCRdb table, and some are missing; sequencing was by immunoSEQ multiplex PCR. The sample holds 84,000 or so clones, under 90% seen once. This specimen was PBMCs, taken around atezolizumab (anti-PD-L1) treatment. The receptors come from a man aged 60 to 69 with urothelial cancer. Both conserved end residues are part of each CDR3.

V gene: TRBV7-6
J gene: TRBJ2-1
CDR3 protein: CASSSGVFSYNEQFF

V gene: TRBV4-2
J gene: TRBJ2-7
CDR3 protein: CASSHRTNYEQYF

V gene: TRBV6-1
J gene: TRBJ1-1
CDR3 protein: CASFGASVAFF

V gene: TRBV25-1
J gene: TRBJ2-3
CDR3 protein: CASSTADTQYF

V gene: TRBV2
J gene: TRBJ1-6
CDR3 protein: CASRIEGQPNSPLHF

V gene: TRBV9
J gene: TRBJ2-3
CDR3 protein: CASTSTDTQYF

V gene: TRBV13
J gene: TRBJ1-5
CDR3 protein: CASSLGLINQPQHF

V gene: TRBV11-3
J gene: TRBJ2-7
CDR3 protein: CASSLDSGTVSSYEQYF

V gene: TRBV7-9
J gene: TRBJ1-6
CDR3 protein: CASSSARRAYSPLHF

V gene: TRBV6-5
J gene: TRBJ2-3
CDR3 protein: CASSYGQFQTDTQYF

V gene: TRBV6-4
J gene: TRBJ2-2
CDR3 protein: CARGIGARGDGELFF

V gene: TRBV5-6
J gene: TRBJ1-5
CDR3 protein: CASSRLRDREEDQPQHF

V gene: TRBV7-2
J gene: TRBJ1-1
CDR3 protein: CASSFSPDSREAFF

V gene: TRBV6-1
J gene: TRBJ1-1
CDR3 protein: CASSAQNTEAFF

V gene: TRBV5-1
J gene: TRBJ1-2
CDR3 protein: CASRGTGPAYGYTF

V gene: TRBV14
J gene: TRBJ2-1
CDR3 protein: CASSQEAAYYNEQFF

V gene: TRBV18
J gene: TRBJ2-1
CDR3 protein: CASSPAGGSNNEQFF

V gene: TRBV15
J gene: TRBJ1-4
CDR3 protein: CATGRGSTNEKLFF

V gene: TRBV9
J gene: TRBJ1-1
CDR3 protein: CASSVAAADTEAFF

V gene: TRBV7-8
J gene: TRBJ1-1
CDR3 protein: CASSIREARAFF

V gene: TRBV6-1
J gene: TRBJ2-1
CDR3 protein: CASSGIAGGYNEQFF

V gene: TRBV4-3
J gene: TRBJ2-2
CDR3 protein: CASSQEVAGGTGELFF